This entry lists 8 T cell receptor beta chains sequenced from one sample in a study of control samples from healthy donors and cancer patients. Generated by immunoSEQ multiplex PCR, the TCRdb table keeps only in-frame clones and is missing some. This sample yields roughly 150,000 clones, of which more than 85% are seen a single time; roughly 5.5% belongs to the top ten. The sample was blood. These receptors were collected from a man aged 18 to 30 in good health.

The chain combines TRBV6-4 with TRBJ1-5; no definite D call. This CDR3 has 13 amino acids. Looked up from germline, CDR1 is MRHNA and CDR2 is SNTAGT. V was pared by 6 bases and J by 4 bases, with 10 bases between. CDR3 nucleotides: TGTGCCAGCAGCCCGGACTTAAATCAGCCCCAGCATTTT. It yields the protein CASSPDLNQPQHF.

The V gene is TRBV7-9, the J gene TRBJ2-7, with D hard to call. The CDR3 has 12 amino acids. V was shortened by 5 bases and J by 3 bases, with 8 bases between the two germline ends. Germline CDR1 and CDR2: SEHNR and FQNEAQ (reference sequence). The CDR3 region is CASSTPDYEQYF. The CDR3, as DNA: TGTGCCAGCAGCACTCCAGACTACGAGCAGTACTTC.

This chain links TRBV2 with TRBJ2-1, with TRBD1 matching 7 bases. The CDR3 has 16 amino acids. CDR1 and CDR2 from the germline V gene are SNHLY and FYNNEI. V shed 1 base and J 6 bases; nucleotides not matched to a gene: 9. The CDR3 nucleotides are TGTGCCAGCAGTGAAGTGGGACAGAAAGTTATCAATGAGCAGTTCTTC. It specifies CASSEVGQKVINEQFF.

The chain carries TRBV5-1 and TRBJ2-1; 9 bases line up with TRBD1. Germline loops: CDR1 SGHRS, CDR2 YFSETQ. Germline trimming cut 5 bases from V and 8 bases from J; bases unmatched to any gene: 8. The CDR3 is made up of 14 amino acids. The CDR3 is CASRVGTGSDEQFF. CDR3 in DNA: TGCGCCAGCAGGGTGGGGACAGGGAGCGATGAGCAGTTCTTC. Full variable domain (rest looked up from reference TRBV5-1 and TRBJ2-1): KAGVTQTPRYLIKTRGQQVTLSCSPISGHRSVSWYQQTPGQGLQFLFEYFSETQRNKGNFPGRFSGRQFSNSRSEMNVSTLELGDSALYLCASRVGTGSDEQFFGPGTRLTVL.

This chain links TRBV25-1 with TRBJ1-1; 8 bases match TRBD1. The length of the CDR3 is 15 residues. Germline lookup yields CDR1 MGHDK and CDR2 SYGVNS. J was trimmed by 0 bases and V by 3 bases; bases with no gene match: 3. The CDR3 DNA reads as TGTGCCAGCAGTGAGGACAGGGAGCTGAACACTGAAGCTTTCTTT. This translates into CASSEDRELNTEAFF.

The rearrangement uses TRBV11-3 and TRBJ2-1, with TRBD1 matching 7 bases. V shed 5 bases, J shed 8 bases, and the junction held 15 bases outside the gene matches. Germline V gene lookup returns CDR1 SGHNT and CDR2 YENEEA. This CDR3 has 16 amino acids. CDR3 protein: CASSLMATGIGDEQFF. The CDR3, as DNA: TGTGCCAGCAGCCTTATGGCGACAGGGATAGGGGATGAGCAGTTCTTC.

The chain uses TRBV4-1 and TRBJ2-5; a weak D match, TRBD1 (6 bases). V lost 1 base and J 3 bases, leaving 15 bases between the germline ends. The germline V gene has CDR1 MGHRA and CDR2 YSYEKL. The CDR3 covers 16 residues. CDR3 protein: CASSQGRSAGEETQYF. DNA of the CDR3: TGCGCCAGCAGCCAAGGAAGGTCGGCAGGGGAAGAGACCCAGTACTTC.

The chain has TRBV21-1 and TRBJ1-1; the table's D call, TRBD1, has no DNA check behind it. TRBV21-1 is noted as a pseudogene. The CDR3 covers 16 residues. CDR3 coding DNA: TGTGCCAGCAGCAGTAAAACGGGACAAGGGAACACTGAAGCTTTCTTT. The encoded protein is CASSSKTGQGNTEAFF.